This record looks at one T cell receptor beta chain sequence and its context. This sample was taken from a study of long-term antiretroviral therapy in people with HIV. J lost 5 bases, V lost 2 bases, and 4 bases had no gene match. Per the germline V gene, CDR1 is SGDLS and CDR2 is YYNGEE. The CDR3 runs to 13 residues. It was version v3.0 of the immunoSEQ assay that was run at survey level. Libraries were prepared by immunoSEQ multiplex PCR; TCRdb keeps only in-frame clonotypes and omits some of them. The repertoire holds some 40,000 clones, with about 94% as singletons. The gene calls are TRBV9 and TRBJ2-7; TRBD1 agrees at 7 bases. The sequence was obtained from a man aged 25 to 40 with HIV. The specimen comprised unsorted PBMCs, sampled roughly 9.4 years after starting antiretroviral therapy. CDR3 sequence (DNA): TGTGCCAGCAGCGTCGAGGGGGCCGACGAGCAGTACTTC. Its translation is CASSVEGADEQYF. The full variable domain, with the rest looked up from reference TRBV9 and TRBJ2-7, is DSGVTQTPKHLITATGQRVTLRCSPRSGDLSVYWYQQSLDQGLQFLIQYYNGEERAKGNILERFSAQQFPDLHSELNLSSLELGDSALYFCASSVEGADEQYFGPGTRLTVT.